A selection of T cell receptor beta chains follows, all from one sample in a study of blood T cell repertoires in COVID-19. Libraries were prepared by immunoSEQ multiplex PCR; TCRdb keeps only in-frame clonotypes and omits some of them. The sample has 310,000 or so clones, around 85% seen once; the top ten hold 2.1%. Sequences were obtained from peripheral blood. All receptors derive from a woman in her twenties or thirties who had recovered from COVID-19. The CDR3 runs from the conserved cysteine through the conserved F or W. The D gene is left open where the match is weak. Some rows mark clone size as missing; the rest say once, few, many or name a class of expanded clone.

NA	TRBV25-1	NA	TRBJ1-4	TGTGCCAGCAGTGAGCAGGATTACGAAAAACTGTTTTTT	CASSEQDYEKLFF
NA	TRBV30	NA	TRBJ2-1	TGTGCCTGGAGCGGGTATGAGCAGTTCTTC	CAWSGYEQFF
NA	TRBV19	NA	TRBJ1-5	TGTGCCAGTATCCCGGGCAGGGGTCTAGGCAATCAGCCCCAGCATTTT	CASIPGRGLGNQPQHF
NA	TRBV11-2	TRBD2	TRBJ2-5	TGTGCCAGCAGCCCTAGCGGTTTGCTACAAGAGACCCAGTACTTC	CASSPSGLLQETQYF
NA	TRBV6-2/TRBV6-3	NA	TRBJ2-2	TGTGCCAGCAGTTACTCGACAAGGACAGCCGAGAACACCGGGGAGCTGTTTTTT	CASSYSTRTAENTGELFF
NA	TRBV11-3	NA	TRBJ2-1	TGTGCCAGCAGCTTAGTCTCCGACTCAACCGGCGAGCAGTTCTTC	CASSLVSDSTGEQFF
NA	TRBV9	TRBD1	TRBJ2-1	TGTGCCAGCAGCGCAACTGCGACAGGGAACTACAATGAGCAGTTCTTC	CASSATATGNYNEQFF
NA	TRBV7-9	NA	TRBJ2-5	TGTGCCAGCAGCCCCGAGGTGAGGGAGACCCAGTACTTC	CASSPEVRETQYF
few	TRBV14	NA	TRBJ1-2	TGTGCCAGCAGCCAAGGGACAATCTATGGCTACACCTTC	CASSQGTIYGYTF
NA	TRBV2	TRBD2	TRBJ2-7	TGTGCCATCACAAGACTAGCGGGGGGGTACGAGCAGTACTTC	CAITRLAGGYEQYF
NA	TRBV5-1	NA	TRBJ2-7	TGCGCCAGCAGCTTGATCATCAACGAGCAGTACTTC	CASSLIINEQYF
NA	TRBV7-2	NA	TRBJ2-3	TGTGCCAGCAGCTTAGCAACGCGGCCAGATACGCAGTATTTT	CASSLATRPDTQYF
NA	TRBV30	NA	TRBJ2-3	TGTGCCTGGAGCCGTCCCCTACTCACAGATACGCAGTATTTT	CAWSRPLLTDTQYF
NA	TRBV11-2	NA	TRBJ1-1	TGTGCCAGCAGCTTAGGCGCAGGACAGAAAGCTTTCTTT	CASSLGAGQKAFF
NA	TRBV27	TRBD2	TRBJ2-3	TGTGCCAGCAGCGGGACTAGCGGGTTTTACACAGATACGCAGTATTTT	CASSGTSGFYTDTQYF
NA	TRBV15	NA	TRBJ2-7	TGTGCCACCAGCACCCCTGGGGCTGACTCCGACGAGCAGTACTTC	CATSTPGADSDEQYF
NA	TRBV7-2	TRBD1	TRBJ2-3	TGTGCCAGCAGCCACCGGGACAGGGGGCCAGATACGCAGTATTTT	CASSHRDRGPDTQYF
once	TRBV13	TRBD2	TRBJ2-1	TGTGCCAGCAGCTTAGGGGGACTAGCGGGAGACAATGAGCAGTTCTTC	CASSLGGLAGDNEQFF
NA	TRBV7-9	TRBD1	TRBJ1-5	TGTGCCAGCAGCCCCCAGGGGGCTAGCAATCAGCCCCAGCATTTT	CASSPQGASNQPQHF
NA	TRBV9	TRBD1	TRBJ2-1	TGTGCCAGCAGCGTAGGGGACGGGACAGGTTATTGGGATGAGCAGTTCTTC	CASSVGDGTGYWDEQFF
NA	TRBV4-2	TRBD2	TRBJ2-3	TGTGCCAGCAGCCATGGCGTTCCGGGACTAGGAGGCGATACGCAGTATTTT	CASSHGVPGLGGDTQYF
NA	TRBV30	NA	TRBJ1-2	TGTGCCTGGAGTACCCCTGGTCAGGGTCTCTATGGCTACACCTTC	CAWSTPGQGLYGYTF
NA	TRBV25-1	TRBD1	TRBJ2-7	TGTGCCAGCAGTTTGGGACAGGGCCATCCAGACGAGCAGTACTTC	CASSLGQGHPDEQYF
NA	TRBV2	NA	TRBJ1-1	TGTGCCAGTTTTGTCGGGGGTTGGACTGAAGCTTTCTTT	CASFVGGWTEAFF
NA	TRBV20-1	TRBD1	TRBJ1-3	TGCAGTGCTAGTACTTGGGACAGCTCTGGAAACACCATATATTTT	CSASTWDSSGNTIYF